What follows are 12 T cell receptor beta chains derived from one specimen sequenced in a study of identical twins. TCRdb reprocessed the 5' RACE reads with MiXCR, giving one entry per CDR3 protein. This sample yields about 470,000 distinct CDR3 sequences, of which around 24% are seen a single time; around 3% belongs to the top ten. These data were also reused for a study on T cells expressing NK-cell markers.

Sequenced input: CD4+ T cells sorted from blood. These receptors all come from a young woman in good health.

The CDR3 loop reads CASSLPSATSGTNNEQFF. The CDR3 DNA sequence: TGTGCCAGCAGCCTTCCATCGGCTACTAGCGGGACAAACAATGAGCAGTTCTTC. The rearrangement uses TRBV7-6 and TRBJ2-1; 10 nucleotides align to TRBD2. The junction had 15 bases not matched to a gene; V was cut back by 5 bases and J by 5 bases. The CDR3 consists of 18 residues. Germline CDR1 and CDR2: SGHVS and FNYEAQ.

The chain is built from TRBV18 and TRBJ2-3; D may be TRBD2 (5 bases). The CDR3 is 13 amino acids. Germline V CDR1 and CDR2: KGHSH, LQKENI. V lost 3 bases and J 6 bases, leaving 10 bases between the germline ends. CDR3 bases: TGTGCCAGCTCACCCTCGAGGGATGATACGCAGTATTTT. Its translation: CASSPSRDDTQYF. Full variable domain (rest looked up from reference TRBV18 and TRBJ2-3): NAGVMQNPRHLVRRRGQEARLRCSPMKGHSHVYWYRQLPEEGLKFMVYLQKENIIDESGMPKERFSAEFPKEGPSILRIQQVVRGDSAAYFCASSPSRDDTQYFGPGTRLTVL.

In this sample, this clonotype turned up many times. This CDR3 is CASSSSDTEAFF. CDR3 nucleotides: TGTGCCAGCAGTTCGTCCGACACTGAAGCTTTCTTT. The chain uses TRBV12-3 or TRBV12-4 and TRBJ1-1, with unresolved D. Trimming cost V 4 bases and J 3 bases, with 6 bases left between them. This CDR3 region has 12 residues.

The J gene is TRBJ2-7, the V gene TRBV5-1; 7 nucleotides agree with TRBD2. The germline gives CDR1 SGHRS, CDR2 YFSETQ. CDR3 length: 15 amino acids. After removal of 4 bases from V and 6 bases from J, the junction contained 13 bases not matched to a gene. The CDR3 sequence is CASSPGGLSYPEQYF. The CDR3 DNA reads TGCGCCAGCAGCCCGGGGGGACTTTCTTATCCCGAGCAGTACTTC.

The chain couples TRBV5-5 to TRBJ2-1; D not certain. CDR1 and CDR2 (germline): SGHKS, YYEKEE (reference sequence). The CDR3 runs to 16 residues. V lost 1 base to trimming and J lost 3 bases, with 14 bases between them. CDR3 nucleotides: TGTGCCAGCAGCTTGTTTACCTCTGGGGACTACAATGAGCAGTTCTTC. Translating gives CASSLFTSGDYNEQFF.

The chain joins TRBV12-3 or TRBV12-4 to TRBJ1-3, with D possibly matching TRBD1 (6 bases). This CDR3 comprises 14 residues. V was pared by 6 bases and J by 3 bases, with 12 bases between. Written as DNA, the CDR3 is TGTGCCAGCAGAAAAGACAGGCTTGGAAACACCATATATTTT. Residues: CASRKDRLGNTIYF.

The J gene is TRBJ1-5, the V gene TRBV7-9, with D uncertain. This CDR3 region has 12 residues. Germline loops: CDR1 SEHNR, CDR2 FQNEAQ (reference sequence). Trimming pared 6 bases from V and 9 bases from J, leaving 12 bases between. CDR3 sequence reads: CASRDRFGPQHF. The CDR3, as DNA: TGTGCCAGCAGGGATCGATTTGGGCCCCAGCATTTT.

The table lists this clonotype with a few counts. The chain has TRBV29-1 and TRBJ1-1; D might be TRBD1 (6 bases). CDR3 size: 12 residues. The germline V gene has CDR1 SQVTM and CDR2 ANQGSEA. V lost 3 bases, J lost 10 bases, and 15 bases lay in between. Here the CDR3 reads CSVEEGGMGAFF. The CDR3 DNA sequence: TGCAGCGTTGAGGAGGGGGGAATGGGAGCTTTCTTT.

The chain joins TRBV10-3 to TRBJ2-1, with 14 positions matching TRBD2. V trimming: 6 bases; J trimming: 0 bases; junction bases outside the gene matches: 7. CDR1 ENHRY and CDR2 SYGVKD come from the germline V gene. The CDR3 is 18 residues long. CDR3 sequence reads: CAIRGLAGAMSSYNEQFF. DNA for the CDR3: TGTGCCATCAGGGGACTAGCGGGGGCGATGAGCTCCTACAATGAGCAGTTCTTC.

The rearrangement uses TRBV5-1 and TRBJ2-7; weak D call: TRBD1 (7 bases). There are 14 residues in the CDR3. Germline V gives CDR1 SGHRS, CDR2 YFSETQ. V shed 1 base and J shed 2 bases, with 10 bases lying between them. CDR3 residues: CASSLTGEAYEQYF. CDR3 nucleotides: TGCGCCAGCAGCTTGACAGGGGAGGCCTACGAGCAGTACTTC.

This clonotype was seen more than once but under ten times. The J gene is TRBJ1-1, the V gene TRBV12-3 or TRBV12-4, with 7 bases aligning to TRBD1. J gave up 6 bases and V 6 bases, and 7 bases lay outside the gene matches. This CDR3 is built from 13 residues. The CDR3 is CASRQGRVAEAFF. DNA for the CDR3: TGTGCCAGCAGACAGGGGCGGGTGGCTGAAGCTTTCTTT.

This clonotype was seen ten or more times. V is TRBV27 and J is TRBJ2-7; the D gene could be TRBD1 or TRBD2 (5 bases each). V dropped 5 bases and J dropped 2 bases, with 13 bases sitting between them. The germline V gene has CDR1 MNHEY and CDR2 SMNVEV (reference sequence). The CDR3 covers 14 residues. This CDR3 is CASSRDGETYEQYF. CDR3 DNA sequence: TGTGCCAGCAGTCGGGACGGAGAAACCTACGAGCAGTACTTC.